This T cell receptor (beta chain) came from a study of blood T cell repertoires in COVID-19. Study-wide background: The cDNA or gDNA used as material had been derived from T cells, B-cell-depleted T cells, or PBMCs.

The Seattle site enrolled patients during active infection and followed them longitudinally. In the original workflow: It was from reference gene primer amplification that nucleated cell counts were estimated. The assay was immunoSEQ multiplex PCR, and TCRdb's table has in-frame clones only and misses some. V and J calls and clone size follow that table, whereas D and trimming were derived from the DNA. Found here are 200,000 or so clones, around 89% of them singletons; the top ten hold roughly 2.6%. Germline values: CDR1 ENHRY, CDR2 SYGVKD. The CDR3 sequence is 11 residues long. Trimming took 10 bases from V and 6 from J, leaving 12 bases between them.

This chain links TRBV10-3 with TRBJ1-1; D might be TRBD1 (6 bases). The clonotype originates from a man aged 25 to 45 with COVID-19, enrolled during active disease. Sequencing was carried out using peripheral blood. CDR3 amino acids: CATRGQSEAFF. CDR3 nucleotides: TGTGCCACCCGCGGACAGTCTGAAGCTTTCTTT.